This TCR beta chain was obtained from a study of cytomegalovirus exposure and HLA in healthy donors. Trimming took 7 bases from V and 3 from J; bases not matched to a gene: 14. Germline V gives CDR1 MNHGY, CDR2 SVAAGI. The CDR3 runs to 16 residues. Findings of the study overall: At a 0.05 false discovery rate, a later analysis found approximately 17,000 TCR beta sequences to be associated with HLA alleles. Analyzed later, association rates of TCRs varied across HLA loci, with DRB1 most and HLA-C fewest. Being indistinguishable, some V segments were excluded, TRBV6-2 and TRBV6-3 among them.

Regarding this clone: Antigen unknown.

The PCR contained 60 Vbeta and 13 Jbeta primers. Assay used: immunoSEQ multiplex PCR; TCRdb lists only in-frame clones, some missing. The profile shows under 150,000 clones, about 80% of them singletons. Sequencing was performed on PBMCs. This sequence joins TRBV6-9 and TRBJ2-7; TRBD1 matches at 8 bases. The source is a male donor in good health and CMV-seropositive. The CDR3 DNA follows: TGTGCCAGCATCTCCAAACGGACAGGGATTGTCTACGAGCAGTACTTC. Translation: CASISKRTGIVYEQYF.